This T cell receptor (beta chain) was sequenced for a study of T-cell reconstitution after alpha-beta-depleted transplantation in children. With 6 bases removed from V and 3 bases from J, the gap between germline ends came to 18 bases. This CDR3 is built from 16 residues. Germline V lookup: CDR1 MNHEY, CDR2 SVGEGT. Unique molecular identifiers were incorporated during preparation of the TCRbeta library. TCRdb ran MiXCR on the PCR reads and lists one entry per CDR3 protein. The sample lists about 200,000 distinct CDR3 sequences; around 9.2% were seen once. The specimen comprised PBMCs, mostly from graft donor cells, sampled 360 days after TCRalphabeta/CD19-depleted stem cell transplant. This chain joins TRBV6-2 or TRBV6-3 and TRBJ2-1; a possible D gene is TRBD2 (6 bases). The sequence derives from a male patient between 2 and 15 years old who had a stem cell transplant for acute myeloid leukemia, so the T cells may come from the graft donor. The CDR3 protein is CASRLNAGLDYNEQFF. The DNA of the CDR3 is TGTGCCAGCAGACTCAACGCGGGACTCGACTACAATGAGCAGTTCTTC.